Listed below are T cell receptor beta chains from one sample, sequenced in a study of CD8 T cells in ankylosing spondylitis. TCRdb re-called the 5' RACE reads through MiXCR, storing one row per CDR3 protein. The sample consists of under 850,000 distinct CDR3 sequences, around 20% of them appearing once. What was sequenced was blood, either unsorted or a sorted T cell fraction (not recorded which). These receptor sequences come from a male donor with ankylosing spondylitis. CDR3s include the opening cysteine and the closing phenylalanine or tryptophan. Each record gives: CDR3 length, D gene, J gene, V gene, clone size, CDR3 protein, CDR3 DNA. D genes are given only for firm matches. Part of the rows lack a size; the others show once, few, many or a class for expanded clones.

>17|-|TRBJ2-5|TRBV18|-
CASTSSAGTLLAETQYF
TGTGCCAGCACATCTTCAGCCGGGACACTACTAGCAGAGACCCAGTACTTC
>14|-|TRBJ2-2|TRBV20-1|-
CSASLPERAGELFF
TGCAGTGCTAGCCTTCCAGAACGAGCCGGGGAGCTGTTTTTT
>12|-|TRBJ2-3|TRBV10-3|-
CAISGHTDTQYF
TGTGCCATCAGTGGGCACACAGATACGCAGTATTTT
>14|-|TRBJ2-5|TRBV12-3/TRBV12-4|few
CASSLGGGPETQYF
TGTGCCAGCAGTTTGGGGGGGGGGCCAGAGACCCAGTACTTC
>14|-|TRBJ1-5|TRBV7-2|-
CASSDRVGNQPQHF
TGTGCCAGCAGCGATCGGGTAGGCAATCAGCCCCAGCATTTT
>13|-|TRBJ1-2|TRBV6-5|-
CASSYGVDYGYTF
TGTGCCAGCAGTTACGGTGTGGATTATGGCTACACCTTC
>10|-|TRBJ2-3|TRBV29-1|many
CSVARDTQYF
TGCAGCGTTGCAAGGGATACGCAGTATTTT
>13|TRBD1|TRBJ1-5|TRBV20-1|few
CSARGQGLEPQHF
TGCAGTGCTAGGGGACAGGGATTGGAGCCCCAGCATTTT
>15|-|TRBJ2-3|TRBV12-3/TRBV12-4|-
CASSSLQGDPDTQYF
TGTGCCAGCAGTTCCCTACAGGGAGACCCAGATACGCAGTATTTT
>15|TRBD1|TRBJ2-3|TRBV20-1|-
CSAQDRDRGTDTQYF
TGCAGTGCACAAGACCGGGACAGGGGAACAGATACGCAGTATTTT
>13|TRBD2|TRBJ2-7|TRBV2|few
CASRLAGGWEQYF
TGTGCCAGCAGACTAGCGGGAGGCTGGGAGCAGTACTTC
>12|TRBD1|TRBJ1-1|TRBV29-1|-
CSVGAGGTEAFF
TGCAGCGTTGGGGCAGGGGGCACTGAAGCTTTCTTT
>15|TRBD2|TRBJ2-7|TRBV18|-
CASSPPAAGVHEQYF
TGTGCCAGCTCACCCCCCGCAGCGGGAGTTCACGAGCAGTACTTC
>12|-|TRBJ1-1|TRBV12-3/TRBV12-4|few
CASSFSHGEAFF
TGTGCCAGCAGTTTCTCCCACGGTGAAGCTTTCTTT
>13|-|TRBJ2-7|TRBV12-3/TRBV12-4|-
CASSFTGPHEQYF
TGTGCCAGCAGTTTCACCGGGCCGCACGAGCAGTACTTC
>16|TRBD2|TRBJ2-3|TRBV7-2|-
CASSQGSGGPTDTQYF
TGTGCCAGCAGCCAGGGTAGCGGGGGACCCACAGATACGCAGTATTTT
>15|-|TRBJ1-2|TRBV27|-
CASSLRSPGAYGYTF
TGTGCCAGCAGCTTGAGATCCCCCGGGGCCTATGGCTACACCTTC
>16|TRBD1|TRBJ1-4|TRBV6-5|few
CASSYAAGTANEKLFF
TGTGCCAGCAGTTACGCCGCCGGGACAGCTAATGAAAAACTGTTTTTT
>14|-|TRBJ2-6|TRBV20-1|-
CSARGEPGANVLTF
TGCAGTGCTAGGGGTGAACCTGGGGCCAACGTCCTGACTTTC
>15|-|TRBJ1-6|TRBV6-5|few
CASSFRRGEGSPLHF
TGTGCCAGCAGTTTCCGAAGGGGGGAAGGTTCACCCCTCCACTTT
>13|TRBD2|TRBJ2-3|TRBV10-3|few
CATLAGNTDTQYF
TGTGCCACCTTAGCGGGAAACACAGATACGCAGTATTTT
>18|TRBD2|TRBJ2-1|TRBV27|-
CASSNLAGGGGTYNEQFF
TGTGCCAGCAGCAACCTAGCGGGAGGGGGGGGAACCTACAATGAGCAGTTCTTC
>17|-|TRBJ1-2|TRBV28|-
CASSFPLGEETIGGYTF
TGTGCCAGCAGTTTCCCCTTGGGTGAGGAAACAATAGGGGGCTACACCTTC
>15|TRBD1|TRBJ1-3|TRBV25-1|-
CASSELGGPGNTIYF
TGTGCCAGCAGTGAATTAGGGGGCCCTGGAAACACCATATATTTT